Listed below are T cell receptor beta chains from one sample, sequenced in a study of T cells in Graves' hyperthyroidism and ophthalmopathy. TCRdb reprocessed the multiplex PCR reads with MiXCR, giving one entry per CDR3 protein. The table includes about 420,000 distinct CDR3 sequences, 15% to 17% detected once. Sample: blood. The origin of the receptors is a woman aged 18-29 years with Graves' hyperthyroidism. The CDR3 runs from the conserved cysteine through the conserved F or W. D genes are given only for firm matches. For some rows the clone size is stated as once, few or many, or as a class when expanded; others skip it.

length	D	V	size	J	DNA	CDR3
14	NA	TRBV5-5	many	TRBJ2-7	TGTGCCAGCAGCTTGATGACCGAGCCCTACGAGCAGTACTTC	CASSLMTEPYEQYF
16	NA	TRBV4-1	NA	TRBJ1-5	TGCGCCAGCAGCCAAGATTTTCAGGAGGGCAATCAGCCCCAGCATTTT	CASSQDFQEGNQPQHF
14	NA	TRBV10-3	many	TRBJ2-7	TGTGCCATCAGTGAGCCCCAGGGAGCCTACGAGCAGTACTTC	CAISEPQGAYEQYF
14	NA	TRBV29-1	once	TRBJ1-1	TGCAGCGTTCCGAAGGGTGCCATGGGCACTGAAGCTTTCTTT	CSVPKGAMGTEAFF
18	TRBD1	TRBV20-1	many	TRBJ2-7	TGCAGTGCTAGAGATGGCCGGATACCGGGACAGGGAAGCCACGAGCAGTACTTC	CSARDGRIPGQGSHEQYF
14	TRBD1	TRBV6-1	NA	TRBJ1-3	TGTGCCAGCAAAGGGACAGGGGCTGGAAACACCATATATTTT	CASKGTGAGNTIYF
17	TRBD2	TRBV7-9	NA	TRBJ2-2	TGTGCCAGCAGCTCTGGACTAGCGGGGATTAACACCGGGGAGCTGTTTTTT	CASSSGLAGINTGELFF
16	TRBD2	TRBV19	NA	TRBJ2-1	TGTGCCAGTAGTATAGCGGCTAGCGGGGGCTACAATGAGCAGTTCTTC	CASSIAASGGYNEQFF
15	TRBD2	TRBV12-3/TRBV12-4	many	TRBJ2-3	TGTGCCAGCACCCAAACGGGGGGGGGCACAGATACGCAGTATTTT	CASTQTGGGTDTQYF
13	NA	TRBV5-5	many	TRBJ1-5	TGTGCCAGCAGCCAGGACAAGAGGCAGCCCCAGCATTTT	CASSQDKRQPQHF
15	TRBD1	TRBV7-3	many	TRBJ2-4	TGTGCCAGCAGCACCAATGGACAGGGGGCAAACATTCAGTACTTC	CASSTNGQGANIQYF
13	NA	TRBV2	many	TRBJ2-3	TGTGCCAGTATGGCCCCTCACACAGATACGCAGTATTTT	CASMAPHTDTQYF
15	TRBD2	TRBV11-3	many	TRBJ2-1	TGTGCCAGCAGCCCAACTAGCGGATCCTACAATGAGCAGTTCTTC	CASSPTSGSYNEQFF
14	NA	TRBV6-1	many	TRBJ2-7	TGTGCCAGCAGTGAGATAGGGGGACGCTACGAGCAGTACTTC	CASSEIGGRYEQYF
12	NA	TRBV20-1	many	TRBJ2-7	TGCAGTGCTATTACTGGCTCCTACGAGCAGTACTTC	CSAITGSYEQYF
15	NA	TRBV11-2	many	TRBJ2-3	TGTGCCAGCAGCTTAGATCGGCTAGAAACAGATACGCAGTATTTT	CASSLDRLETDTQYF
14	NA	TRBV12-3/TRBV12-4	few	TRBJ1-2	TGTGCCAGCAGTTTCGACTTCGGTACAGACGGCTACACCTTC	CASSFDFGTDGYTF
14	TRBD1	TRBV6-6	many	TRBJ2-7	TGTGCCAGCAGTTACCCGGACAGGGGATACGAGCAGTACTTC	CASSYPDRGYEQYF
14	TRBD1	TRBV6-1	many	TRBJ2-7	TGTGCCAGCAGGAAGCAGGGGGCCTCCATCGAGCAGTACTTC	CASRKQGASIEQYF
14	NA	TRBV19	few	TRBJ1-5	TGTGCCAGTAGTCAAGGGGATGGAAATCAGCCCCAGCATTTT	CASSQGDGNQPQHF
13	NA	TRBV28	many	TRBJ1-3	TGTGCCAGCAGTCCAACGGTCCGGACCCCCCTATATTTT	CASSPTVRTPLYF
15	NA	TRBV14	NA	TRBJ1-3	TGTGCCAGCAGCCAAGATCAGGGCCCTGGAAACACCATATATTTT	CASSQDQGPGNTIYF
15	TRBD1	TRBV28	NA	TRBJ2-3	TGTGCCAGCATGCACCTGACAGGGCGCACAGATACGCAGTATTTT	CASMHLTGRTDTQYF
13	TRBD1	TRBV18	NA	TRBJ1-2	TGTGCCAGCTCAACGGACAGGCACCATGGCTACACCTTC	CASSTDRHHGYTF
15	NA	TRBV12-3/TRBV12-4	many	TRBJ1-5	TGTGCCAGCAGCCCAACAGGGCTCGACAATCAGCCCCAGCATTTT	CASSPTGLDNQPQHF
13	NA	TRBV20-1	many	TRBJ1-1	TGCAGTGCTAGAGACAGGGTCGGGACTGAAGCTTTCTTT	CSARDRVGTEAFF
14	NA	TRBV5-4	few	TRBJ2-5	TGTGCCAGCGGATGGCGGGGTCGTGGGGAGACCCAGTACTTC	CASGWRGRGETQYF
16	NA	TRBV4-1	NA	TRBJ2-3	TGCGCCAGCAGCTCGACGGGCCGGGGGTTCACAGATACGCAGTATTTT	CASSSTGRGFTDTQYF
12	NA	TRBV30	NA	TRBJ2-2	TGTGCCTGGAGTGACCACACCGGGGAGCTGTTTTTT	CAWSDHTGELFF
13	NA	TRBV2	NA	TRBJ2-5	TGTGCCAGCGACAGATCCACCAAAGAGACCCAGTACTTC	CASDRSTKETQYF
17	NA	TRBV12-3/TRBV12-4	many	TRBJ2-3	TGTGCCAGCAGTTTTCTTAGGGCAGGGGTAGGTACAGATACGCAGTATTTT	CASSFLRAGVGTDTQYF
14	TRBD1	TRBV7-9	many	TRBJ2-7	TGTGCCAGCAGCTTCGGACAGGGGTCGTGGGAGCAGTACTTC	CASSFGQGSWEQYF
17	TRBD2	TRBV12-5	many	TRBJ2-1	TGTGCTAGTGGTTTGTCCTCCGGGACTAGCGGGACAGGGGAGCAGTTCTTC	CASGLSSGTSGTGEQFF
17	TRBD2	TRBV11-3	many	TRBJ2-1	TGTGCCAGCAGCTTAGGAAGGACTAGCGGGGGCTACAATGAGCAGTTCTTC	CASSLGRTSGGYNEQFF
16	NA	TRBV6-5	many	TRBJ2-2	TGTGCCAGCAGTTCCCGCCGGGGGGCGTACACCGGGGAGCTGTTTTTT	CASSSRRGAYTGELFF